This T cell receptor (beta chain) was retrieved from a study of technical replicates of blood from a few donors. The CDR3 consists of 16 residues. V dropped 3 bases and J dropped 5 bases, with 17 bases sitting between them. The germline V gene encodes CDR1 SGHRS and CDR2 YFSETQ. TCRdb's table, derived via immunoSEQ multiplex PCR, lists solely in-frame clones and lacks some. The repertoire has some 14,000 clones, approximately 80% of them found once; the top ten carry more than 10%. The sequence derives from a human donor in good health. The chain employs TRBV5-1 and TRBJ1-4; possible D gene TRBD1, 5 bases. Source material: PBMCs. CDR3 sequence (DNA): TGCGCCAGCAGCTATTCCCCCCCAGACAGCAATGAAAAACTGTTTTTT. Protein: CASSYSPPDSNEKLFF.